This T cell receptor (beta chain) was documented in a study of vaccination effects on CD4 cells after COVID-19. In regard to this clone: Its target is unknown.

Data came from immunoSEQ multiplex PCR; TCRdb stores just in-frame clones and leaves some out. Of just over 55,000 clones in the sample, 78% were seen once. With 3 bases clipped from V and 4 bases from J, the junction kept 2 bases outside the gene matches. Germline V lookup: CDR1 MNHNS, CDR2 SASEGT. The CDR3 spans 14 residues. The culture ran for 10 days before CD4+ T cells were isolated. Each participant was administered two doses of either the BNT162b2 or the mRNA-1273 vaccine. This receptor was taken from a human donor who received a COVID-19 vaccine. Sequenced here: CD4+ T cells from PBMCs cultured without peptide, sampled after COVID-19 vaccination. J is TRBJ1-2 and V is TRBV6-1, with 10 bases matching TRBD1. CDR3 bases: TGTGCCAGCAGTGAGACAGGGGGCGTCTATGGCTACACCTTC. It specifies CASSETGGVYGYTF.